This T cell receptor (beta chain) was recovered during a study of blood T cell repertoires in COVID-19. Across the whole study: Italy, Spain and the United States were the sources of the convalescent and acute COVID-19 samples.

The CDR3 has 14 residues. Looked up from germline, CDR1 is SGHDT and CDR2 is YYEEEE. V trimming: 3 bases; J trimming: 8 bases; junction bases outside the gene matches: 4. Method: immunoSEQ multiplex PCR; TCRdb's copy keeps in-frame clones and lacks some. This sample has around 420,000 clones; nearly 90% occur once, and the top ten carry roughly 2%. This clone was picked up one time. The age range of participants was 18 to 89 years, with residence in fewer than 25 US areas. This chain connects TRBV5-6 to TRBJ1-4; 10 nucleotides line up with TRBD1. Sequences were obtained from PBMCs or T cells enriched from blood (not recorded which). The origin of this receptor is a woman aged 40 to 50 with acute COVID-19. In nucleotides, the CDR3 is TGTGCCAGCAGCTCGACAGGGGGCGAAGAAAAACTGTTTTTT. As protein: CASSSTGGEEKLFF.